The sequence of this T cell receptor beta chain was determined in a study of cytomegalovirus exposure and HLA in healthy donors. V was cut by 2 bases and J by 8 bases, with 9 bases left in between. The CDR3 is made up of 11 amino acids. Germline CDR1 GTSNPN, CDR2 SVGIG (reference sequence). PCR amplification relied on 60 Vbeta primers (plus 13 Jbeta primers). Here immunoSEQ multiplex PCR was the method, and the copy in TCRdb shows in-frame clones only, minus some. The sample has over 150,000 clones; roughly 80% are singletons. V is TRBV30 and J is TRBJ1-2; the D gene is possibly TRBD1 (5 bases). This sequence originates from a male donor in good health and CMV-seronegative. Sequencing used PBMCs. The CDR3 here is CAWSPGFGYTF. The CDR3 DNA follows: TGTGCCTGGAGTCCAGGGTTCGGCTACACCTTC.